The present TCR beta chain was sequenced within a study of cytomegalovirus exposure and HLA in healthy donors. To note about this clone: Its matching antigen is unknown.

The V end lost 2 bases, the J end lost 0 bases, and 11 bases lay between the germline ends. The length of the CDR3 is 16 residues. The germline V gene encodes CDR1 MNHNS and CDR2 SASEGT. Vbeta (60) and Jbeta (13) primers were used in the PCR. The table came from immunoSEQ multiplex PCR; TCRdb's copy has only in-frame clones and leaves some out. This sample's table reports just over 150,000 clones. Study findings and constraints: Some V segments (TRBV6-2 and TRBV6-3 among them) were excluded as indistinguishable. One cluster of highly shared sequence variants probably arose as a sequencing artifact. A later analysis reportedly identified an Asian-associated ancestry cluster as carrying fewer N-insertions than the roughly 720-donor mean.

V is TRBV6-1 and J is TRBJ1-3, with a tentative D call TRBD1 (6 bases). The TCR was taken from a man aged 25-45 years in good health and CMV-seronegative. Source material: PBMCs. The CDR3 sequence is CASSELTGPSGNTIYF. CDR3 coding DNA: TGTGCCAGCAGTGAATTGACAGGCCCCTCTGGAAACACCATATATTTT.